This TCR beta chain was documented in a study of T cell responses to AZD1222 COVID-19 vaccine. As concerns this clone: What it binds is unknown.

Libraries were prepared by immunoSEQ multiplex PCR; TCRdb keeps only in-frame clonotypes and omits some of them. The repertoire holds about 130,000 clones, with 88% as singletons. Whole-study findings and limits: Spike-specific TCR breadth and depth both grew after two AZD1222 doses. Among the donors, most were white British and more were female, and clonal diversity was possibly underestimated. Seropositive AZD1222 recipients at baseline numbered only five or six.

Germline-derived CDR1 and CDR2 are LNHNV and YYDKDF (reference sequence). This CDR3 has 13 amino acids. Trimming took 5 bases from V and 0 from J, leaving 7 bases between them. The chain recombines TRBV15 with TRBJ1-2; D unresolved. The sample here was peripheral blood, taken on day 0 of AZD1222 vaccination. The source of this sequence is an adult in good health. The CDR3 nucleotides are TGTGCCACCAGCCGCGGCGCTAACTATGGCTACACCTTC. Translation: CATSRGANYGYTF.